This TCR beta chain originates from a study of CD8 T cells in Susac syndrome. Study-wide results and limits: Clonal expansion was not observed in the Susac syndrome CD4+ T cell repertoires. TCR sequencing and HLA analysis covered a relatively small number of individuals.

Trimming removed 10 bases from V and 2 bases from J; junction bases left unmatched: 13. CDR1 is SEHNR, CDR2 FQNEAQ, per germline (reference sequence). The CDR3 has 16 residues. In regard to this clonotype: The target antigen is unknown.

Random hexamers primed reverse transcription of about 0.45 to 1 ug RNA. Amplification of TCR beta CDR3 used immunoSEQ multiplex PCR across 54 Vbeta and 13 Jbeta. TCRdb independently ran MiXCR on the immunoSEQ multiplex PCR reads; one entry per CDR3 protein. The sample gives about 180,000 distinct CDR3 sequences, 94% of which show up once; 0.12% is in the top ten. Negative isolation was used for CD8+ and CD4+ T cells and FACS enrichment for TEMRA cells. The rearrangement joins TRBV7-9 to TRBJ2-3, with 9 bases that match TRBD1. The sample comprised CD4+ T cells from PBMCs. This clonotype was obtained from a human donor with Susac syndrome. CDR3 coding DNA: TGTGCCACCACGACCGGGGGACAGGGCTTCACAGATACGCAGTATTTT. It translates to CATTTGGQGFTDTQYF.